The T cell receptor (beta chain) described here comes from a study of T cells after yellow fever vaccination. Germline V lookup: CDR1 SGHTA, CDR2 FQGNSA. This CDR3 region has 13 residues. V lost 4 bases and J 14 bases, leaving 17 bases between the germline ends. Synthesis of TCR cDNA relied on 5'RACE template switching, which attached a universal primer site and UMIs. Using its own MiXCR run on the 5' RACE reads, TCRdb lists one record per CDR3 protein. The table records around 500,000 distinct CDR3 sequences, 21% of them present only once. This material consisted of PBMCs, taken 21 days after the first yellow fever vaccination. The chain employs TRBV7-2 and TRBJ1-4, with D possibly TRBD1 on 5 matching bases. The sequence derives from a man in his late teens or twenties who received the YFV17D yellow fever vaccine. CDR3 nucleotide sequence: TGTGCCAGCAGCTCAGGGAGGGCCGACGAGCTGTTTTTT. This encodes CASSSGRADELFF.